These 11 T cell receptor beta chains share one sample of origin, sequenced in a study of blood T cell repertoires in COVID-19. Sequenced by immunoSEQ multiplex PCR; TCRdb stores in-frame clones only, minus some. The sample shows 200,000 to 250,000 clones, about 87% of them seen only once. Sequencing was carried out using PBMCs or T cells enriched from blood (not recorded which). These receptors came from a man aged 18 to 30 with acute COVID-19.

The chain couples TRBV5-4 to TRBJ1-2, with D hard to call. The CDR3 has 13 residues. V was shortened by 1 base and J by 0 bases, with 4 bases between the two germline ends. Germline values: CDR1 SGHNT, CDR2 YYREEE (reference sequence). CDR3 in DNA: TGTGCCAGCAGCTTGATAGCTAACTATGGCTACACCTTC. This gives the protein CASSLIANYGYTF.

The V gene is TRBV28, the J gene TRBJ2-1; 7 bases are a match to TRBD1. Trimming took 6 bases from V and 8 from J; bases not matched to a gene: 16. Looked up from germline, CDR1 is MDHEN and CDR2 is SYDVKM. The CDR3 consists of 16 residues. The DNA of the CDR3 is TGTGCCAGCAGCATTTACCAGGGGGAGAGGGGTCATGAGCAGTTCTTC. Translation gives CASSIYQGERGHEQFF.

V is TRBV27 and J is TRBJ2-1; possible D gene TRBD2, 6 bases. Deletions cut 2 bases from V and 7 bases from J, with 9 bases between. Germline values: CDR1 MNHEY, CDR2 SMNVEV (reference sequence). The CDR3 runs to 13 residues. The DNA of the CDR3 is TGTGCCAGCAGTTTAGGGGGGAGTAATGAGCAGTTCTTC. Translation gives CASSLGGSNEQFF.

The chain recombines TRBV5-1 with TRBJ2-1; 8 positions agree with TRBD2. With 7 bases clipped from V and 3 bases from J, the junction kept 12 bases outside the gene matches. The CDR3 is made up of 16 amino acids. The germline gives CDR1 SGHRS, CDR2 YFSETQ. Here the CDR3 DNA reads TGCGCCAGCGAGCTTGGTGGTAGCGGGAACTACAATGAGCAGTTCTTC. Translating it yields CASELGGSGNYNEQFF.

The V gene is TRBV5-1, the J gene TRBJ2-5; 7 bases line up with TRBD2. Trimming took 4 bases from V and 3 from J; bases not matched to a gene: 6. The CDR3 loop spans 14 amino acids. Germline values: CDR1 SGHRS, CDR2 YFSETQ. In nucleotides, the CDR3 is TGCGCCAGCAGCGTTACTAGCGCTGAAGAGACCCAGTACTTC. It specifies CASSVTSAEETQYF.

V gene TRBV10-1 combines with J gene TRBJ2-7; 7 positions match TRBD1. The CDR3 runs 15 residues. Germline lookup yields CDR1 WNHNN and CDR2 SYGVQD (reference sequence). V gave up 6 bases and J gave up 0 bases; unmatched junction bases: 8. This chain's CDR3 is CASRLPGQYSYEQYF. The CDR3 region has the DNA TGCGCCAGCAGACTCCCGGGACAGTACTCCTACGAGCAGTACTTC.

The chain joins TRBV4-1 to TRBJ2-3, with 10 bases that match TRBD2. This CDR3 contains 19 residues. The V gene end was trimmed by 0 bases and the J gene end by 0 bases; junction bases not matched to a gene: 9. From germline, CDR1 is MGHRA and CDR2 YSYEKL. Here the CDR3 DNA reads TGCGCCAGCAGCCAAGAGGGACTAGCGAATGTATATAGCACAGATACGCAGTATTTT. Its translation: CASSQEGLANVYSTDTQYF.

The chain employs TRBV4-1 and TRBJ1-4, with unresolved D. The length of the CDR3 is 13 residues. The V and J ends lost 1 base and 4 bases respectively, with 4 bases between them. Germline loops: CDR1 MGHRA, CDR2 YSYEKL. CDR3 region: CASSQVVNEKLFF. In DNA, the CDR3 is TGCGCCAGCAGCCAAGTCGTTAATGAAAAACTGTTTTTT.

The chain combines TRBV6-5 with TRBJ1-5; a possible D gene is TRBD1 (5 bases). The V end was cut by 7 bases, the J end by 6 bases, with 19 bases between. CDR1 is MNHEY and CDR2 is SVGAGI in the germline V gene. CDR3 size: 15 residues. The CDR3 loop is CASTDRRSLGQPQHF. CDR3 nucleotides: TGTGCCAGCACCGACAGACGGTCATTGGGTCAGCCCCAGCATTTT.

V is TRBV5-1 and J is TRBJ2-2; 10 positions match TRBD2. The V segment lost 3 bases and the J segment 7 bases; nucleotides outside the gene matches: 6. Germline lookup yields CDR1 SGHRS and CDR2 YFSETQ. The CDR3 covers 15 residues. The DNA for the CDR3 is TGCGCCAGCAGCTCTCTAGCGGGAGAAAGCGGGGAGCTGTTTTTT. Translated: CASSSLAGESGELFF.

This clone occurred a few times. The rearrangement links TRBV10-1 to TRBJ2-2; the D gene is possibly TRBD2 (7 bases). Germline values: CDR1 WNHNN, CDR2 SYGVQD (reference sequence). The CDR3 runs 15 residues. The germline V and J ends were trimmed by 0 bases and 6 bases, with 11 bases remaining between them. The CDR3 DNA is TGCGCCAGCAGTGAGTCGGGGGGGCTGGCCGGGGAGCTGTTTTTT. As protein: CASSESGGLAGELFF.